The 23 T cell receptor beta chains below were found in one sample sequenced in a study of persistence of HIV-infected CD4 T cells. The antigens for these receptors are not known. Sequencing used immunoSEQ version 4 in survey mode. This table comes from immunoSEQ multiplex PCR, and its TCRdb copy is limited to in-frame clones, with some not included. This sample has roughly 34,000 clones, with 82% found just once. Cells were stimulated with CMV-infected fibroblast lysates at roughly 9.1 ug/mL. CD40L/CD69 double-negative CD45RO-high memory CD4+ T cells were collected. The sample here was CD4+ T cells sorted from PBMCs after roughly 18-hour stimulation, taken from a patient who received antiretroviral therapy. These receptors were taken from an adult woman with HIV who was CMV-seropositive.

In its sample, this clone was seen a few times. The chain uses TRBV5-1 and TRBJ1-2; tentative D call: TRBD1 (5 bases). This CDR3 has 13 amino acids. V was clipped by 4 bases and J by 8 bases, with 15 bases between them. The germline CDR1 and CDR2 sequences are SGHRS and YFSETQ. The CDR3 sequence: CASSADSQVGYTF. In DNA form, the CDR3 reads TGCGCCAGCAGCGCCGACAGCCAAGTGGGCTACACCTTC.

In this sample, this clone turned up once. The chain couples TRBV7-3 to TRBJ2-1; 11 bases match TRBD2. The CDR3 runs 15 residues. Germline CDR1 reads SGHTA; CDR2 reads FQGTGA. The J segment lost 3 bases and the V segment lost 5 bases, leaving 3 bases of the junction unmatched. The CDR3 reads CASSETSGSYNEQFF. The CDR3, as DNA: TGTGCCAGCAGCGAAACTAGCGGGAGCTACAATGAGCAGTTCTTC.

The chain carries TRBV2 and TRBJ1-2; 8 bases map to TRBD1. This CDR3 contains 14 residues. Trimming removed 5 bases from V and 3 bases from J; junction bases left unmatched: 5. Per germline, CDR1 SNHLY and CDR2 FYNNEI. The CDR3 is CASSIRGLDYGYTF. DNA of the CDR3: TGTGCCAGCAGTATCAGGGGGCTGGACTATGGCTACACCTTC. The variable domain in full, with the rest retrieved from reference TRBV2 and TRBJ1-2, is EPEVTQTPSHQVTQMGQEVILRCVPISNHLYFYWYRQILGQKVEFLVSFYNNEISEKSEIFDDQFSVERPDGSNFTLKIRSTKLEDSAMYFCASSIRGLDYGYTFGSGTRLTVV.

The chain uses TRBV6-6 and TRBJ1-5; 7 nucleotides align to TRBD1. Germline trimming cut 6 bases from V and 4 bases from J; bases unmatched to any gene: 12. Germline CDR1 and CDR2: MNHNY and SVGAGI (reference sequence). CDR3 length equals 16 residues. Written as DNA, the CDR3 is TGTGCCAGCAGCGCTCACAGACAGGGAACGAATCAGCCCCAGCATTTT. Translating it yields CASSAHRQGTNQPQHF.

The chain recombines TRBV3-1 (or the pseudogene TRBV3-2) with TRBJ1-4, with 7 bases lining up with TRBD1. Germline assignment: CDR1 LGHDT and CDR2 YNNKEL (reference sequence). The V segment lost 4 bases and the J segment 4 bases; nucleotides outside the gene matches: 6. The CDR3 extends over 15 amino acids. CDR3 coding DNA: TGTGCCAGCAGCCTCGGGACAGCCTATAATGAAAAACTGTTTTTT. Translating it yields CASSLGTAYNEKLFF.

This clone has only one observation. The chain joins TRBV5-1 to TRBJ2-7, with D perhaps given as TRBD1 or TRBD2 (6 bases each). Trimming left V 4 bases short and J 0 bases short, with 23 bases between. Looked up from germline, CDR1 is SGHRS and CDR2 is YFSETQ. The CDR3 extends over 18 amino acids. CDR3 nucleotide sequence: TGCGCCAGCAGCCCCGGGACACCCTCCGGGACTTTCTCCTACGAGCAGTACTTC. Translated, it gives CASSPGTPSGTFSYEQYF.

The V gene is TRBV2, the J gene TRBJ2-3, with 7 positions matching TRBD1. The CDR3 has 14 amino acids. The trim removed 8 bases at V and 0 bases at J, leaving 5 bases unmatched. CDR1 SNHLY and CDR2 FYNNEI come from the germline V gene. The DNA for the CDR3 is TGTGCCAGCGCCCGGGACAGAAGCACAGATACGCAGTATTTT. This sequence encodes CASARDRSTDTQYF.

This clone was observed once. This rearrangement joins TRBV18 to TRBJ2-5; D might be TRBD1 (5 bases). Trimming cost V 3 bases and J 4 bases, with 12 bases left between them. CDR1 and CDR2 (germline): KGHSH, LQKENI. CDR3 length: 14 amino acids. Here the CDR3 reads CASSPQGWRETQYF. The CDR3 DNA sequence: TGTGCCAGCTCACCGCAGGGCTGGAGAGAGACCCAGTACTTC.

This clone is labeled as medium-sized. This chain joins TRBV19 and TRBJ1-5; D not resolved. Germline V CDR1 and CDR2: LNHDA, SQIVND (reference sequence). V lost 9 bases and J 2 bases, leaving 17 bases between the germline ends. There are 15 residues in the CDR3. As DNA, the CDR3 is TGTGCCAGCGGTGACACACGAGGCGGCAATCAGCCCCAGCATTTT. Translated, it gives CASGDTRGGNQPQHF. The full variable domain, with the rest looked up from reference TRBV19 and TRBJ1-5, is DGGITQSPKYLFRKEGQNVTLSCEQNLNHDAMYWYRQDPGQGLRLIYYSQIVNDFQKGDIAEGYSVSREKKESFPLTVTSAQKNPTAFYLCASGDTRGGNQPQHFGDGTRLSIL.

This sequence joins TRBV24-1 and TRBJ2-2; D gene uncertain. Germline V gene sequence: CDR1 KGHDR, CDR2 SFDVKD. Between the trimmed V and J ends, which lost 4 bases and 1 base, there was a span of 12 bases. This CDR3 is built from 16 residues. The CDR3 coding sequence is TGTGCCACCAGTGACCCCGTGTCCCAGAACACCGGGGAGCTGTTTTTT. Its protein product is CATSDPVSQNTGELFF.

The chain links TRBV9 to TRBJ2-5; 7 bases map to TRBD1. V lost 2 bases, J lost 5 bases, and 6 bases stayed unmatched. The germline gives CDR1 SGDLS, CDR2 YYNGEE. The CDR3 is 14 residues long. CDR3 in DNA: TGTGCCAGCAGCGTGACAGGGAGAGGGGAGACCCAGTACTTC. It encodes CASSVTGRGETQYF.

The chain links TRBV28 to TRBJ1-1, with D possibly TRBD1 on 6 matching bases. This CDR3 is 14 amino acids long. In germline, CDR1 is MDHEN, CDR2 SYDVKM. Deletions cut 4 bases from V and 6 bases from J, with 15 bases between. The CDR3 bases are TGTGCCAGCAGTTGGGAAGGGGGAAGGGCTGAAGCTTTCTTT. Residues: CASSWEGGRAEAFF.

The chain couples TRBV18 to TRBJ1-1; D is unresolved. The CDR3 contains 12 residues. V was cut by 4 bases and J by 4 bases, with 7 bases left in between. Germline V lookup: CDR1 KGHSH, CDR2 LQKENI. The CDR3 DNA follows: TGTGCCAGCTCACTTGAAGTCACTGAAGCTTTCTTT. Translating it yields CASSLEVTEAFF.

The rearrangement joins TRBV19 to TRBJ1-1; D not certain. Germline V gene sequence: CDR1 LNHDA, CDR2 SQIVND (reference sequence). CDR3 length: 16 residues. Trimming cost V 7 bases and J 1 base, with 19 bases left between them. The CDR3 region has the DNA TGTGCCAGTAAAATCGCCCTTTTTGCAGAGAACACTGAAGCTTTCTTT. Encoded protein: CASKIALFAENTEAFF.

The chain uses TRBV28 and TRBJ1-5, with 8 positions matching TRBD1. V was clipped by 5 bases and J by 2 bases; unmatched bases: 8. This CDR3 contains 16 residues. CDR1 is MDHEN, CDR2 SYDVKM, per germline. CDR3 bases: TGTGCCAGCAGTCCCTGGACAGGGAGCGGCAATCAGCCCCAGCATTTT. Amino acid sequence: CASSPWTGSGNQPQHF.

The V call is TRBV6-5, the J call TRBJ1-1; the D is unclear. The CDR3 has 14 amino acids. The V end was cut by 7 bases, the J end by 2 bases, with 14 bases between. The germline V gene has CDR1 MNHEY and CDR2 SVGAGI. CDR3 bases: TGTGCCAGCAATATGGAGACACGCAACACTGAAGCTTTCTTT. Protein sequence: CASNMETRNTEAFF.

J is TRBJ1-3 and V is TRBV9, with D unresolved. Looked up from germline, CDR1 is SGDLS and CDR2 is YYNGEE. Trimming left V 0 bases short and J 0 bases short, with 13 bases between. This CDR3 has 17 amino acids. The CDR3 reads CASSVGAGASSGNTIYF. For the CDR3, the DNA is TGTGCCAGCAGCGTAGGTGCAGGCGCGAGCTCTGGAAACACCATATATTTT.

V usage is TRBV9 and J usage is TRBJ1-5; D is perhaps TRBD1 (5 bases). Per the germline V gene, CDR1 is SGDLS and CDR2 is YYNGEE. The CDR3 has 14 amino acids. Trimming shortened V by 2 bases and J by 5 bases, and 11 bases separated the two germline ends. The CDR3, as DNA: TGTGCCAGCAGCGTTGCCCCGGGGCATCAGCCCCAGCATTTT. It is translated as CASSVAPGHQPQHF.

This chain connects TRBV19 to TRBJ1-6; no clear D. The CDR3 sequence is 14 residues long. Germline V CDR1 and CDR2: LNHDA, SQIVND (reference sequence). Trimming took 10 bases from V and 0 from J, leaving 10 bases between them. CDR3 nucleotide sequence: TGTGCCACCACGGACGTCTCCTATAATTCACCCCTCCACTTT. Amino acid sequence: CATTDVSYNSPLHF.

The rearrangement links TRBV4-3 to TRBJ1-3, with unresolved D. CDR1 and CDR2 from the germline V gene are LGHNA and YSLEER. The CDR3 loop spans 14 amino acids. The ends were cut back, 4 bases at V and 3 bases at J, with 10 bases in the middle. The CDR3 region has the DNA TGCGCCAGCAGCCCGGAGAGGGTTGGAAACACCATATATTTT. It is translated as CASSPERVGNTIYF.

The chain carries TRBV3-1 (or the pseudogene TRBV3-2) and TRBJ2-3; D gene unclear. The V gene lost 4 bases and the J gene lost 6 bases, with 5 bases spanning the gap. The CDR3 has 11 amino acids. CDR1 is LGHDT and CDR2 is YNNKEL in the germline V gene (reference sequence). This CDR3 reads CASSLRDTQYF. CDR3 sequence (DNA): TGTGCCAGCAGCCTTAGGGATACGCAGTATTTT.

J is TRBJ1-1 and V is TRBV5-6; 7 nucleotides match TRBD1. The V gene end was trimmed by 4 bases and the J gene end by 9 bases; junction bases not matched to a gene: 6. The CDR3 has 12 residues. Per germline, CDR1 SGHDT and CDR2 YYEEEE. The CDR3 region has the DNA TGTGCCAGCAGCCCAGAAGGGGGCAAAGCTTTCTTT. This codes for CASSPEGGKAFF.

The chain has TRBV7-9 and TRBJ2-2, with 14 bases identical to TRBD2. The junction had 7 bases not matched to a gene; V was cut back by 5 bases and J by 8 bases. The CDR3 sequence is 16 residues long. Germline V gives CDR1 SEHNR, CDR2 FQNEAQ (reference sequence). The CDR3: CASSLWTSGRLGELFF. The CDR3 nucleotides read TGTGCCAGCAGCCTCTGGACTAGCGGGAGGTTGGGGGAGCTGTTTTTT.